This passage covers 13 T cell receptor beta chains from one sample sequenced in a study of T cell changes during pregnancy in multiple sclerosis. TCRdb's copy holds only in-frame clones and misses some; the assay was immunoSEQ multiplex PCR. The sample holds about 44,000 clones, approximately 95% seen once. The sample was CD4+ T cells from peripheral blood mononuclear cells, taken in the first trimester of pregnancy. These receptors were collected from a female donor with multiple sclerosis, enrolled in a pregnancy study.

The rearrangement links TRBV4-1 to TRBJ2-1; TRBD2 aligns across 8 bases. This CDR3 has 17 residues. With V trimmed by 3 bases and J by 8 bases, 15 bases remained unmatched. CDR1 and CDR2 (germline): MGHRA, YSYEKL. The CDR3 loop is CASSQLIAGIANHEQFF. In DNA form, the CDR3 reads TGCGCCAGCAGCCAGCTAATAGCGGGAATAGCCAATCATGAGCAGTTCTTC.

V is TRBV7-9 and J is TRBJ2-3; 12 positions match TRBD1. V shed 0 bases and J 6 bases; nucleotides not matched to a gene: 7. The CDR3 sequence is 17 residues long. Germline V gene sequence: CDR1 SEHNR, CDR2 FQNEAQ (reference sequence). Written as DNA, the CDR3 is TGTGCCAGCAGCTTAGCCGGGACAGGGGGCGTTGCGGATACGCAGTATTTT. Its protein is CASSLAGTGGVADTQYF. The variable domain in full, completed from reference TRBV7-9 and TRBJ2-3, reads DTGVSQNPRHKITKRGQNVTFRCDPISEHNRLYWYRQTLGQGPEFLTYFQNEAQLEKSRLLSDRFSAERPKGSFSTLEIQRTEQGDSAMYLCASSLAGTGGVADTQYFGPGTRLTVL.

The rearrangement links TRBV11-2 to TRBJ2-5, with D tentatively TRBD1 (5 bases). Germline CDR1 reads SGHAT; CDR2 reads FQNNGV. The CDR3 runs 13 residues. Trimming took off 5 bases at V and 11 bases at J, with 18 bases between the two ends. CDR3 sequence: CASSTQIRAGQYF. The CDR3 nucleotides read TGTGCCAGCAGCACACAGATCAGGGCCGGGCAGTACTTC. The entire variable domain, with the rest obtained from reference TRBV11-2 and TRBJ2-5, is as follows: EAGVAQSPRYKIIEKRQSVAFWCNPISGHATLYWYQQILGQGPKLLIQFQNNGVVDDSQLPKDRFSAERLKGVDSTLKIQPAKLEDSAVYLCASSTQIRAGQYFGPGTRLLVL.

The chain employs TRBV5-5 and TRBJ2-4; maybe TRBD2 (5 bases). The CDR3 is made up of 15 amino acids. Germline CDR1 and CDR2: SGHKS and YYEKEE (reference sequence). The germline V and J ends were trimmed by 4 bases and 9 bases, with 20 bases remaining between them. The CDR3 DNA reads TGTGCCAGCAGCAGCGAAGAGGGCGTTATGGTCATTCAGTACTTC. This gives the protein CASSSEEGVMVIQYF.

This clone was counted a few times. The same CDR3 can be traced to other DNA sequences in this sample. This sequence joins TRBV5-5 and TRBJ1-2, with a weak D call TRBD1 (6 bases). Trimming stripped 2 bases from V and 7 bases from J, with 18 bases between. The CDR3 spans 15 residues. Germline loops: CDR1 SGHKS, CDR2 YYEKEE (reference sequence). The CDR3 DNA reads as TGTGCCAGCAGCTTACCCATTGCGGGGGGCCGTGGCTACACCTTC. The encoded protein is CASSLPIAGGRGYTF.

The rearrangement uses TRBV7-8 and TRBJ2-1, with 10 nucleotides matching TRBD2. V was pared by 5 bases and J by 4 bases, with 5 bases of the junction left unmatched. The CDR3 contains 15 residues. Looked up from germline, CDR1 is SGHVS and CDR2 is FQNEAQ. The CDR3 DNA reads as TGTGCCAGCAGCACCAGCGGGGGGGTTTACAATGAGCAGTTCTTC. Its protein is CASSTSGGVYNEQFF.

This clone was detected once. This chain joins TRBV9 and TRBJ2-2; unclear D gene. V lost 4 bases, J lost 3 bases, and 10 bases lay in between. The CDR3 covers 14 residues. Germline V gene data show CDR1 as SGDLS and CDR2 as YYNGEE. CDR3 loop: CASSPYQDTGELFF. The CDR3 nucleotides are TGTGCCAGCAGCCCCTACCAGGACACCGGGGAGCTGTTTTTT.

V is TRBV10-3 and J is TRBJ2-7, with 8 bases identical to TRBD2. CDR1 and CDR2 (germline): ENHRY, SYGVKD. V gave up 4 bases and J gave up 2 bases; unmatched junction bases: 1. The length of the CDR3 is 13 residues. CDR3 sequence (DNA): TGTGCCATCAGTGTAGCGGGGACCTACGAGCAGTACTTC. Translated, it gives CAISVAGTYEQYF.

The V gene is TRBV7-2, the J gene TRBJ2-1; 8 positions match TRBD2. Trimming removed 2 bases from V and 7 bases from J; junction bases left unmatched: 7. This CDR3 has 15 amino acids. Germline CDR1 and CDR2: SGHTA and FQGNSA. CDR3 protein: CASSLIGGGLNEQFF. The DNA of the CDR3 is TGTGCCAGCAGCTTAATCGGGGGGGGCCTGAATGAGCAGTTCTTC.

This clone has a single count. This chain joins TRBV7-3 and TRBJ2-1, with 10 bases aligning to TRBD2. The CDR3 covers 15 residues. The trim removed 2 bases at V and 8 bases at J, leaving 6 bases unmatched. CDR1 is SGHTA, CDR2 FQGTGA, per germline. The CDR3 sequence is CASSLSPSGGYEQFF. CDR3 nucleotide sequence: TGTGCCAGCAGCTTATCCCCTAGCGGGGGCTATGAGCAGTTCTTC.

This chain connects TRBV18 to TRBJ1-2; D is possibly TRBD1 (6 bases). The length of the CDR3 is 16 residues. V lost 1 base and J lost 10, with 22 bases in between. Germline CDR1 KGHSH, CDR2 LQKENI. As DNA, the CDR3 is TGTGCCAGCTCACCACTTAGTTACCCGGGACAATTGGACTACACCTTC. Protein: CASSPLSYPGQLDYTF. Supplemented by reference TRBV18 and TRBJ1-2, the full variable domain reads NAGVMQNPRHLVRRRGQEARLRCSPMKGHSHVYWYRQLPEEGLKFMVYLQKENIIDESGMPKERFSAEFPKEGPSILRIQQVVRGDSAAYFCASSPLSYPGQLDYTFGSGTRLTVV.

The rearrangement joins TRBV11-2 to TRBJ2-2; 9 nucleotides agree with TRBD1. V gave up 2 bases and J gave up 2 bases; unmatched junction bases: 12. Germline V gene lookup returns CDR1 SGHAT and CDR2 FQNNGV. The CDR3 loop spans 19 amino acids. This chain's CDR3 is CASSLSGYRDRVNTGELFF. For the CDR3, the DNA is TGTGCCAGCAGCTTAAGTGGGTACCGGGACAGGGTAAACACCGGGGAGCTGTTTTTT.

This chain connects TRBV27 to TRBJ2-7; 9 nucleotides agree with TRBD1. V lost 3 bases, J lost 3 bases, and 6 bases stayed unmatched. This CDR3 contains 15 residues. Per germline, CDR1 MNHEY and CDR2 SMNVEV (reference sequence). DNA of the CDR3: TGTGCCAGCAGTTTGACCGGGACAGGGATCTACGAGCAGTACTTC. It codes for CASSLTGTGIYEQYF.